This TCR beta chain was sequenced for a study of blood T cell repertoires in COVID-19. As for the study in general: The United States, Italy and Spain supplied acute and convalescent COVID-19 samples.

The germline CDR1 and CDR2 sequences are LGHNA and YNFKEQ. The CDR3 contains 17 residues. V shed 0 bases and J 1 base; nucleotides not matched to a gene: 8. As handled by the study authors: Amplification of reference gene primers provided the estimated nucleated cell counts. The method was immunoSEQ multiplex PCR; TCRdb's version includes in-frame clones alone and lacks a portion of them. The DNA was the basis for D and trimming; V, J and clone size are from that table. The sample has approximately 120,000 clones, 85% to 90% seen once. The V and J genes are TRBV4-2 and TRBJ2-5, with 7 bases lining up with TRBD2. This TCR was recovered from a human donor in a cohort sampled during active COVID-19. Material for sequencing was peripheral blood. The CDR3 DNA sequence: TGTGCCAGCAGCCAAGAATTTCCGGGACTATTCCAAGAGACCCAGTACTTC. Amino acid sequence: CASSQEFPGLFQETQYF.